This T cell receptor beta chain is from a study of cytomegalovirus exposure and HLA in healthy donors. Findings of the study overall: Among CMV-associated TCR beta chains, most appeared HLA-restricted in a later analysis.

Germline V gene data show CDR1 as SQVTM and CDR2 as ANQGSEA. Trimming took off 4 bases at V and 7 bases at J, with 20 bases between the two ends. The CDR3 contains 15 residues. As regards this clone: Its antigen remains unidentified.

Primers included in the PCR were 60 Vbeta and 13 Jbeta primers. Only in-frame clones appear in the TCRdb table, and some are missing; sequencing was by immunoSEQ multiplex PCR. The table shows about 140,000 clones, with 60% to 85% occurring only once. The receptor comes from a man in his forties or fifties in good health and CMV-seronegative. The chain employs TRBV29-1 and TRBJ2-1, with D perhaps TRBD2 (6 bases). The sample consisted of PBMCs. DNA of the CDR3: TGCAGCGTTGGAACCTCCGCGGGGTTTCAGAATGAGCAGTTCTTC. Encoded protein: CSVGTSAGFQNEQFF.